The source of this TCR beta chain is a study of spatial heterogeneity in lung cancer. The wider study: Consistent detection of more beta-chain than alpha-chain sequences was observed. In raw reads, more than nine appearances on average were recorded for each unique TCR and UMI combination. Study observations and caveats: Relative to follow-up, resection was when ubiquitous expanded tumor TCRs appeared more in blood.

This clonotype was observed at least ten times. The antigen remains unidentified. Germline V lookup: CDR1 LNHDA, CDR2 SQIVND (reference sequence). CDR3 length: 12 residues. J was trimmed by 8 bases and V by 7 bases; bases with no gene match: 6. The time point here: sample taken at primary tumor resection. Unsorted samples of tumor, nontumor lung or frozen PBMC had their whole RNA sequenced. TCRdb fed the 5' RACE reads into MiXCR, producing one record per CDR3 protein. The data hold about 41,000 distinct CDR3 sequences, with about 12% observed a single time. The input for sequencing was PBMCs, taken at surgery. V and J are TRBV19 and TRBJ1-2, with 8 bases lining up with TRBD1. The source is a female donor with early-stage non-small cell lung cancer. CDR3 sequence reads: CASTSGGFGYTF. The CDR3 DNA follows: TGTGCCAGTACTTCAGGGGGCTTCGGCTACACCTTC.